The T cell receptor beta chain described here comes from a study of shared clonotypes between healthy human individuals. The CDR3 spans 8 residues. The germline gives CDR1 MRHNA, CDR2 SNTAGT. This table comes from immunoSEQ multiplex PCR, and its TCRdb copy is limited to in-frame clones, with some not included. The sample has about 1.1 million clones, about 72% seen once. About this clone: Germline and junction disagree at one end, which may indicate a read error.

The specimen sequenced was memory CD4+ T cells from PBMCs. Sample subset: CD45RA-negative fraction. The clonotype was recovered from a young man in good health. Some clones in this sample may be carry-over from other donors' samples. The genes are TRBV6-4 and TRBJ1-2; D remains ambiguous. This CDR3 reads CASWVWDF. The CDR3 region has the DNA TGTGCCAGCTGGGTCTGGGACTTC.